Each of the 2 T cell receptor beta chains below was sequenced from the same sample in a study of cytomegalovirus exposure and HLA in healthy donors listed by TCRdb under 2017. The library was made by the immunoSEQ multiplex PCR assay. The multiplex PCR relied on a mix of 60 forward primers for TCR Vbeta segments and 13 reverse primers for TCR Jbeta segments. TCRdb obtained this table from immuneACCESS and retained in-frame rearrangements with V and J assigned. These tables miss some clones; where compared with another copy, unresolved V genes account for less than half of the shortfall, and the remainder is unexplained. The sample table lists some 250,000 clones, about four fifths of them with a count of one. 5% to 6% of the sample rests with the top ten. Sequenced material: PBMCs. The receptor set was obtained from a woman in her 40s in good health and CMV-seropositive.

This rearrangement joins TRBV7-2 to TRBJ1-1; 7 positions match TRBD1. The CDR3 consists of 16 residues. After removal of 1 base from V and 4 bases from J, the junction contained 9 bases not matched to a gene. Germline loops: CDR1 SGHTA, CDR2 FQGNSA. CDR3 region: CASSLERQGPGTEAFF. The CDR3 region has the DNA TGTGCCAGCAGCTTAGAAAGACAGGGTCCGGGCACTGAAGCTTTCTTT.

This rearrangement joins TRBV5-8 to TRBJ2-7; maybe TRBD2 (5 bases). Germline V lookup: CDR1 SGHTS, CDR2 YDEGEE. The CDR3 spans 13 residues. Trimming left V 2 bases short and J 2 bases short, with 8 bases between. CDR3 in amino acids: CASSLSGTYEQYF. CDR3 coding DNA: TGTGCCAGCAGCTTATCCGGGACCTACGAGCAGTACTTC.